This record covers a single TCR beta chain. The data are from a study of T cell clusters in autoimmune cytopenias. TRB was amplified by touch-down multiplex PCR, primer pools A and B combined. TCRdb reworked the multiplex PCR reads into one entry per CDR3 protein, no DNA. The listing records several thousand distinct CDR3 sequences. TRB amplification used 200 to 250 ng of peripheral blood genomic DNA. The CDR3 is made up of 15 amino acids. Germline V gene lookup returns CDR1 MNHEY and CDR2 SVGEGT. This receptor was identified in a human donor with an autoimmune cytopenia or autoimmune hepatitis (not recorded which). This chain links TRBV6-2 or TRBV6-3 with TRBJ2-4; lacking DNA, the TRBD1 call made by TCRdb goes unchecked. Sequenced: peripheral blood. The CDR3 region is CASRSTGSGKYIQYF.